In its sample, the clone carrying this T cell receptor beta chain was seen a few times. The antigen is unknown. The data stem from a study of T-cell reconstitution after alpha-beta-depleted transplantation in children. Whole-study results and caveats: Recipient T cells and thymic progenitors that survived gave rise to the high TCRbeta diversity observed at day 60 in some patients. T cells produced anew were the main source of T-cell counts and diversity one year after transplant. At around two months after transplant, the alpha-beta T cells were reportedly derived from several hundred expanded clones that came from non-depleted graft cells.

Germline V gene sequence: CDR1 LGHNA, CDR2 YSLEER. The length of the CDR3 is 14 residues. V was shortened by 0 bases and J by 5 bases, with 9 bases between the two germline ends. Unique molecular identifiers were incorporated into the prepared TCRbeta library. Using its own MiXCR run on the PCR reads, TCRdb lists one record per CDR3 protein. Of about 980,000 distinct CDR3 sequences listed, about 29% are singletons. This sequence joins TRBV4-3 and TRBJ2-3, with a weak D call TRBD2 (6 bases). This receptor was identified in a boy under three years old who had a stem cell transplant for SCID, so the T cells may come from the graft donor. The sequencing used PBMCs, mostly from graft donor cells, collected 360 days after TCRalphabeta/CD19-depleted stem cell transplant. Here the CDR3 reads CASSQDLGGDTQYF. DNA for the CDR3: TGCGCCAGCAGCCAAGATCTCGGGGGAGATACGCAGTATTTT.